A single sample gave rise to the 14 T cell receptor beta chains below, sequenced in a study of neurological immune-mediated disorders. One entry per CDR3 protein results from TCRdb running MiXCR on the 5' RACE reads. The table has 65,000 to 80,000 distinct CDR3 sequences, approximately 5% seen once. The sequenced material came from PBMCs. These receptor sequences come from a woman in her 70s with multiple sclerosis.

The table lists this clonotype with a few counts. This may arise from a read error, as a much more abundant clone is one base away. CDR3 loop: CASSVSGGAYEQYF. The CDR3 DNA sequence: TGCGCCAGCAGTGTTAGCGGGGGCGCCTACGAGCAGTACTTC. The chain has TRBV10-2 and TRBJ2-7, with TRBD2 matching over 9 bases. The J segment lost 2 bases and the V segment lost 4 bases, leaving 3 bases of the junction unmatched. This CDR3 is 14 amino acids long. Germline CDR1 and CDR2: WSHSY and SAAADI.

In its sample, this clonotype was seen many times. The chain carries TRBV10-3 and TRBJ2-1; the match to TRBD2 covers 12 bases. Germline values: CDR1 ENHRY, CDR2 SYGVKD. The CDR3 extends over 18 amino acids. V shed 4 bases and J 1 base; nucleotides not matched to a gene: 8. CDR3 sequence (DNA): TGTGCCATCAGTGGAACTAGCGGGAGGAGTGGTTCCTACAATGAGCAGTTCTTC. Translating gives CAISGTSGRSGSYNEQFF.

This clonotype was seen ten or more times. This chain links TRBV15 with TRBJ2-3; 8 nucleotides line up with TRBD1. The CDR3 extends over 15 amino acids. The germline gives CDR1 LNHNV, CDR2 YYDKDF (reference sequence). V shed 1 base and J 4 bases; nucleotides not matched to a gene: 4. The CDR3 nucleotides are TGTGCCACCAGCAGAGGGCAGGGGGCGGCAGATACGCAGTATTTT. Its translation is CATSRGQGAADTQYF.

This clonotype was detected ten times or more. The rearrangement links TRBV7-9 to TRBJ2-5; TRBD2 matches at 16 bases. From germline, CDR1 is SEHNR and CDR2 FQNEAQ (reference sequence). The CDR3 runs to 17 residues. V shed 5 bases, J shed 5 bases, and the junction held 8 bases outside the gene matches. The CDR3 DNA reads as TGTGCCAGCAGCCCGGGACTAGCGGGAGGGCCGACGGAGACCCAGTACTTC. Translation gives CASSPGLAGGPTETQYF.

This clonotype was observed many times. This rearrangement joins TRBV10-2 to TRBJ2-2; 8 bases match TRBD2. V lost 3 bases, J lost 3 bases, and 6 bases stayed unmatched. Germline CDR1 is WSHSY and CDR2 is SAAADI. This CDR3 has 16 amino acids. Written as DNA, the CDR3 is TGCGCCAGCAGTGACCCGGGACTAGGACACACCGGGGAGCTGTTTTTT. Amino acid sequence: CASSDPGLGHTGELFF.

In its sample, this clonotype was seen many times. The chain has TRBV12-3 or TRBV12-4 and TRBJ2-2; D may be TRBD2 (5 bases). Trimming left V 6 bases short and J 7 bases short, with 18 bases between. CDR3 length equals 15 residues. The CDR3 is CASSQVRALNGELFF. CDR3 DNA: TGTGCCAGCAGCCAGGTGCGGGCTTTAAACGGGGAGCTGTTTTTT.

Ten or more counts support this clonotype. The chain is built from TRBV7-2 and TRBJ2-3; D uncertain. Germline CDR1 is SGHTA and CDR2 is FQGNSA. There are 15 residues in the CDR3. V was cut by 5 bases and J by 0 bases, with 12 bases left in between. The CDR3 bases are TGTGCCAGCAGCGACGGAGAGAGTAGCACAGATACGCAGTATTTT. It codes for CASSDGESSTDTQYF.

This clonotype has ten or more counts. The gene calls are TRBV5-4 and TRBJ1-1; possible D gene TRBD1, 5 bases. The length of the CDR3 is 14 residues. Deletions cut 1 base from V and 1 base from J, with 8 bases between. Germline loops: CDR1 SGHNT, CDR2 YYREEE (reference sequence). The CDR3 is CASSLYDRNTEAFF. The CDR3, as DNA: TGTGCCAGCAGCTTGTACGACAGGAACACTGAAGCTTTCTTT.

This clonotype was counted ten times or more. The gene calls are TRBV5-5 and TRBJ2-2; 8 bases align to TRBD1. Trimming at V came to 4 bases and at J to 1 base, leaving 9 bases not matched to a gene. CDR3 length: 17 residues. Germline-derived CDR1 and CDR2 are SGHKS and YYEKEE (reference sequence). The CDR3 loop is CASSPYATGVNTGELFF. The CDR3 nucleotides are TGTGCCAGCAGCCCCTACGCGACAGGGGTGAACACCGGGGAGCTGTTTTTT.

This clonotype was seen at least ten times. This chain connects TRBV29-1 to TRBJ1-2; D might be TRBD1 (5 bases). V gave up 3 bases and J gave up 4 bases, with 12 bases separating them. The germline gives CDR1 SQVTM, CDR2 ANQGSEA. CDR3 size: 13 residues. This chain's CDR3 is CSVDLGLGYGYTF. DNA for the CDR3: TGCAGCGTTGATCTGGGGCTCGGCTATGGCTACACCTTC. Combining the CDR3 with reference TRBV29-1 and TRBJ1-2 gives the whole variable domain SAVISQKPSRDICQRGTSLTIQCQVDSQVTMMFWYRQQPGQSLTLIATANQGSEATYESGFVIDKFPISRPNLTFSTLTVSNMSPEDSSIYLCSVDLGLGYGYTFGSGTRLTVV.

This clonotype was detected ten times or more. The chain carries TRBV7-2 and TRBJ2-5; D could derive from TRBD1 or TRBD2 (5 bases each). The CDR3 has 13 amino acids. Germline assignment: CDR1 SGHTA and CDR2 FQGNSA. The ends were cut back, 3 bases at V and 6 bases at J, with 11 bases in the middle. The CDR3 loop reads CASSFRDVKTQYF. Here the CDR3 DNA reads TGTGCCAGCAGCTTCCGGGACGTAAAGACCCAGTACTTC.

As regards this clonotype: This may stem from a read error, because a much larger clone lies one nucleotide away. This rearrangement joins TRBV5-1 to TRBJ1-3; TRBD1 might be the D (5 bases). The CDR3 has 13 residues. V lost 7 bases to trimming and J lost 4 bases, with 12 bases between them. The germline V gene has CDR1 SGHRS and CDR2 YFSETQ. CDR3 residues: CASSREFGNTIYF. CDR3 in DNA: TGCGCCAGCTCCAGGGAATTCGGAAACACCATATATTTT.

At least ten counts were recorded for this clonotype. The chain carries TRBV11-2 and TRBJ2-3; 7 nucleotides line up with TRBD2. This CDR3 has 18 amino acids. The V gene end was trimmed by 4 bases and the J gene end by 7 bases; junction bases not matched to a gene: 20. Germline V gene sequence: CDR1 SGHAT, CDR2 FQNNGV. Written as DNA, the CDR3 is TGTGCCAGCAGCTCATTAGGAGTGGCGGGAGAGGGGTTATATACGCAGTATTTT. It yields the protein CASSSLGVAGEGLYTQYF.

Of note for this clonotype: A read error is possible here, since a much larger clone lies one base away. The gene calls are TRBV6-5 and TRBJ2-7; possibly TRBD1 for D (7 bases). The CDR3 sequence is 15 residues long. Germline V gene lookup returns CDR1 MNHEY and CDR2 SVGAGI. CDR3 residues: CASSYTWGVGGEKYF. The CDR3 DNA reads TGTGCCAGCAGTTACACCTGGGGGGTAGGGGGCGAGAAGTACTTC.